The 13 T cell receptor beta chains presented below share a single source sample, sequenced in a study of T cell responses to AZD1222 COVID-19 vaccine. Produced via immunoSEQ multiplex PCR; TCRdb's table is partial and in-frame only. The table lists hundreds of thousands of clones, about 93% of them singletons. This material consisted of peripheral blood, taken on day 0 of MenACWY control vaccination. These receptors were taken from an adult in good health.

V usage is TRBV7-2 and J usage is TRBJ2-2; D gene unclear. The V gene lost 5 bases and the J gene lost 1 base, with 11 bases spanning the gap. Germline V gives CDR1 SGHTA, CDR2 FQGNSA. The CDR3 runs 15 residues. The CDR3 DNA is TGTGCCAGCAGCCCATCCGGCCGGAACACCGGGGAGCTGTTTTTT. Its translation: CASSPSGRNTGELFF. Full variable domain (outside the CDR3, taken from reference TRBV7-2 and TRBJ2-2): GAGVSQSPSNKVTEKGKDVELRCDPISGHTALYWYRQSLGQGLEFLIYFQGNSAPDKSGLPSDRFSAERTGGSVSTLTIQRTQQEDSAVYLCASSPSGRNTGELFFGEGSRLTVL.

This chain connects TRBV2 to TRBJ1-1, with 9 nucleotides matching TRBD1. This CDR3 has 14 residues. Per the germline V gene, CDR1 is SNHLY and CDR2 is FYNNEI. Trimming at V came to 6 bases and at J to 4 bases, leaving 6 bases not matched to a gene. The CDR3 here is CASSPQGAGTEAFF. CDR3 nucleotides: TGTGCCAGCAGCCCACAGGGGGCGGGCACTGAAGCTTTCTTT.

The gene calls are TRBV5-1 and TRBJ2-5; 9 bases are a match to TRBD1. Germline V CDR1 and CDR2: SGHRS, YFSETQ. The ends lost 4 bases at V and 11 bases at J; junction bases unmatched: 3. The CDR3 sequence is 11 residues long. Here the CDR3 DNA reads TGCGCCAGCAGCCCGGACAGGGGACAGTACTTC. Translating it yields CASSPDRGQYF.

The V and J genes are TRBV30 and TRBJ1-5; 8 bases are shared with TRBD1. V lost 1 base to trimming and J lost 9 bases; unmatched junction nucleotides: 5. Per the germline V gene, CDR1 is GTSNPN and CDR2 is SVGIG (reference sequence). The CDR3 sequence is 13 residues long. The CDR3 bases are TGTGCCTGGAGTGCCCAGGGGGCTTGGCCCCAGCATTTT. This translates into CAWSAQGAWPQHF.

This chain's CDR3 is CASRQENTEAFF. The CDR3 nucleotides are TGTGCCAGCAGACAGGAGAACACTGAAGCTTTCTTT. The chain links TRBV11-1 to TRBJ1-1; possibly TRBD1 for D (5 bases). Trimming left V 6 bases short and J 1 base short, with 6 bases between. The CDR3 runs 12 residues. CDR1 SGHAT and CDR2 FQDESV come from the germline V gene (reference sequence).

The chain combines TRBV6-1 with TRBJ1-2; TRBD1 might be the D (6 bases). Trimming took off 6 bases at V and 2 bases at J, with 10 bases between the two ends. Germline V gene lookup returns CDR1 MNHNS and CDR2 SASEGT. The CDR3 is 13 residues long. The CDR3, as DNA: TGTGCCAGCAGCCCCGGGACAAACTATGGCTACACCTTC. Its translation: CASSPGTNYGYTF.

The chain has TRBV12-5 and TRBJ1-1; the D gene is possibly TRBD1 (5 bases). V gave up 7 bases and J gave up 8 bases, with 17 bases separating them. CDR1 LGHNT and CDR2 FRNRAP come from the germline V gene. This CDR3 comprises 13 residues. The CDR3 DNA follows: TGTGCTAGTGCGGGGGAGCGATCGTGGGAAGCTTTCTTT. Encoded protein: CASAGERSWEAFF.

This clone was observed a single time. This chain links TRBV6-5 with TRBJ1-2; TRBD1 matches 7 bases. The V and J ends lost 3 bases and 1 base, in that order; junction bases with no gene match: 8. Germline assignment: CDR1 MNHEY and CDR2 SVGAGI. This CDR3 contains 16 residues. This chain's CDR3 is CASSYQGVRNNYGYTF. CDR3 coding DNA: TGTGCCAGCAGTTATCAGGGGGTGAGGAATAACTATGGCTACACCTTC.

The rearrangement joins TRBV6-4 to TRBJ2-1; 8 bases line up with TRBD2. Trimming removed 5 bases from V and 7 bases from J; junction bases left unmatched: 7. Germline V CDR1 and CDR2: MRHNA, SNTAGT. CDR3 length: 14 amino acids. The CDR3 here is CASSSQAGANEQFF. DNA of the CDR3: TGTGCCAGCAGTTCCCAAGCGGGGGCTAATGAGCAGTTCTTC.

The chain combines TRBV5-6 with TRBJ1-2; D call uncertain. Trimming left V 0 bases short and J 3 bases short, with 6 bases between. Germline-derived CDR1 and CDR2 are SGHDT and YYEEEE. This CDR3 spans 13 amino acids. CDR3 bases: TGTGCCAGCAGCTTGGAAGTTGACTATGGCTACACCTTC. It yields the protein CASSLEVDYGYTF.

This CDR3 is CASTPLMDRIAEAFF. The DNA of the CDR3 is TGTGCCAGCACCCCTCTAATGGACAGGATCGCTGAAGCTTTCTTT. The V and J genes are TRBV7-8 and TRBJ1-1, with 7 nucleotides matching TRBD1. The J segment lost 6 bases and the V segment lost 7 bases, leaving 14 bases of the junction unmatched. CDR3 length: 15 residues. Germline lookup yields CDR1 SGHVS and CDR2 FQNEAQ.

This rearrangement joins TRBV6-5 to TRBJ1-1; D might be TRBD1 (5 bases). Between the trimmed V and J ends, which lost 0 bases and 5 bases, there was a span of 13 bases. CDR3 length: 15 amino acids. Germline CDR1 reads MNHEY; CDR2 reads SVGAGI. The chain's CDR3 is CASSYSRWGGTEAFF. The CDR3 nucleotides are TGTGCCAGCAGTTACTCGAGGTGGGGGGGAACTGAAGCTTTCTTT.

The CDR3 sequence is CASRRTGTNYEQYF. In nucleotides, the CDR3 is TGTGCCAGCAGGCGTACCGGGACTAACTACGAGCAGTACTTC. The rearrangement joins TRBV5-6 to TRBJ2-7, with 7 bases that match TRBD2. The length of the CDR3 is 14 residues. V lost 5 bases, J lost 3 bases, and 8 bases stayed unmatched. Germline CDR1 SGHDT, CDR2 YYEEEE.